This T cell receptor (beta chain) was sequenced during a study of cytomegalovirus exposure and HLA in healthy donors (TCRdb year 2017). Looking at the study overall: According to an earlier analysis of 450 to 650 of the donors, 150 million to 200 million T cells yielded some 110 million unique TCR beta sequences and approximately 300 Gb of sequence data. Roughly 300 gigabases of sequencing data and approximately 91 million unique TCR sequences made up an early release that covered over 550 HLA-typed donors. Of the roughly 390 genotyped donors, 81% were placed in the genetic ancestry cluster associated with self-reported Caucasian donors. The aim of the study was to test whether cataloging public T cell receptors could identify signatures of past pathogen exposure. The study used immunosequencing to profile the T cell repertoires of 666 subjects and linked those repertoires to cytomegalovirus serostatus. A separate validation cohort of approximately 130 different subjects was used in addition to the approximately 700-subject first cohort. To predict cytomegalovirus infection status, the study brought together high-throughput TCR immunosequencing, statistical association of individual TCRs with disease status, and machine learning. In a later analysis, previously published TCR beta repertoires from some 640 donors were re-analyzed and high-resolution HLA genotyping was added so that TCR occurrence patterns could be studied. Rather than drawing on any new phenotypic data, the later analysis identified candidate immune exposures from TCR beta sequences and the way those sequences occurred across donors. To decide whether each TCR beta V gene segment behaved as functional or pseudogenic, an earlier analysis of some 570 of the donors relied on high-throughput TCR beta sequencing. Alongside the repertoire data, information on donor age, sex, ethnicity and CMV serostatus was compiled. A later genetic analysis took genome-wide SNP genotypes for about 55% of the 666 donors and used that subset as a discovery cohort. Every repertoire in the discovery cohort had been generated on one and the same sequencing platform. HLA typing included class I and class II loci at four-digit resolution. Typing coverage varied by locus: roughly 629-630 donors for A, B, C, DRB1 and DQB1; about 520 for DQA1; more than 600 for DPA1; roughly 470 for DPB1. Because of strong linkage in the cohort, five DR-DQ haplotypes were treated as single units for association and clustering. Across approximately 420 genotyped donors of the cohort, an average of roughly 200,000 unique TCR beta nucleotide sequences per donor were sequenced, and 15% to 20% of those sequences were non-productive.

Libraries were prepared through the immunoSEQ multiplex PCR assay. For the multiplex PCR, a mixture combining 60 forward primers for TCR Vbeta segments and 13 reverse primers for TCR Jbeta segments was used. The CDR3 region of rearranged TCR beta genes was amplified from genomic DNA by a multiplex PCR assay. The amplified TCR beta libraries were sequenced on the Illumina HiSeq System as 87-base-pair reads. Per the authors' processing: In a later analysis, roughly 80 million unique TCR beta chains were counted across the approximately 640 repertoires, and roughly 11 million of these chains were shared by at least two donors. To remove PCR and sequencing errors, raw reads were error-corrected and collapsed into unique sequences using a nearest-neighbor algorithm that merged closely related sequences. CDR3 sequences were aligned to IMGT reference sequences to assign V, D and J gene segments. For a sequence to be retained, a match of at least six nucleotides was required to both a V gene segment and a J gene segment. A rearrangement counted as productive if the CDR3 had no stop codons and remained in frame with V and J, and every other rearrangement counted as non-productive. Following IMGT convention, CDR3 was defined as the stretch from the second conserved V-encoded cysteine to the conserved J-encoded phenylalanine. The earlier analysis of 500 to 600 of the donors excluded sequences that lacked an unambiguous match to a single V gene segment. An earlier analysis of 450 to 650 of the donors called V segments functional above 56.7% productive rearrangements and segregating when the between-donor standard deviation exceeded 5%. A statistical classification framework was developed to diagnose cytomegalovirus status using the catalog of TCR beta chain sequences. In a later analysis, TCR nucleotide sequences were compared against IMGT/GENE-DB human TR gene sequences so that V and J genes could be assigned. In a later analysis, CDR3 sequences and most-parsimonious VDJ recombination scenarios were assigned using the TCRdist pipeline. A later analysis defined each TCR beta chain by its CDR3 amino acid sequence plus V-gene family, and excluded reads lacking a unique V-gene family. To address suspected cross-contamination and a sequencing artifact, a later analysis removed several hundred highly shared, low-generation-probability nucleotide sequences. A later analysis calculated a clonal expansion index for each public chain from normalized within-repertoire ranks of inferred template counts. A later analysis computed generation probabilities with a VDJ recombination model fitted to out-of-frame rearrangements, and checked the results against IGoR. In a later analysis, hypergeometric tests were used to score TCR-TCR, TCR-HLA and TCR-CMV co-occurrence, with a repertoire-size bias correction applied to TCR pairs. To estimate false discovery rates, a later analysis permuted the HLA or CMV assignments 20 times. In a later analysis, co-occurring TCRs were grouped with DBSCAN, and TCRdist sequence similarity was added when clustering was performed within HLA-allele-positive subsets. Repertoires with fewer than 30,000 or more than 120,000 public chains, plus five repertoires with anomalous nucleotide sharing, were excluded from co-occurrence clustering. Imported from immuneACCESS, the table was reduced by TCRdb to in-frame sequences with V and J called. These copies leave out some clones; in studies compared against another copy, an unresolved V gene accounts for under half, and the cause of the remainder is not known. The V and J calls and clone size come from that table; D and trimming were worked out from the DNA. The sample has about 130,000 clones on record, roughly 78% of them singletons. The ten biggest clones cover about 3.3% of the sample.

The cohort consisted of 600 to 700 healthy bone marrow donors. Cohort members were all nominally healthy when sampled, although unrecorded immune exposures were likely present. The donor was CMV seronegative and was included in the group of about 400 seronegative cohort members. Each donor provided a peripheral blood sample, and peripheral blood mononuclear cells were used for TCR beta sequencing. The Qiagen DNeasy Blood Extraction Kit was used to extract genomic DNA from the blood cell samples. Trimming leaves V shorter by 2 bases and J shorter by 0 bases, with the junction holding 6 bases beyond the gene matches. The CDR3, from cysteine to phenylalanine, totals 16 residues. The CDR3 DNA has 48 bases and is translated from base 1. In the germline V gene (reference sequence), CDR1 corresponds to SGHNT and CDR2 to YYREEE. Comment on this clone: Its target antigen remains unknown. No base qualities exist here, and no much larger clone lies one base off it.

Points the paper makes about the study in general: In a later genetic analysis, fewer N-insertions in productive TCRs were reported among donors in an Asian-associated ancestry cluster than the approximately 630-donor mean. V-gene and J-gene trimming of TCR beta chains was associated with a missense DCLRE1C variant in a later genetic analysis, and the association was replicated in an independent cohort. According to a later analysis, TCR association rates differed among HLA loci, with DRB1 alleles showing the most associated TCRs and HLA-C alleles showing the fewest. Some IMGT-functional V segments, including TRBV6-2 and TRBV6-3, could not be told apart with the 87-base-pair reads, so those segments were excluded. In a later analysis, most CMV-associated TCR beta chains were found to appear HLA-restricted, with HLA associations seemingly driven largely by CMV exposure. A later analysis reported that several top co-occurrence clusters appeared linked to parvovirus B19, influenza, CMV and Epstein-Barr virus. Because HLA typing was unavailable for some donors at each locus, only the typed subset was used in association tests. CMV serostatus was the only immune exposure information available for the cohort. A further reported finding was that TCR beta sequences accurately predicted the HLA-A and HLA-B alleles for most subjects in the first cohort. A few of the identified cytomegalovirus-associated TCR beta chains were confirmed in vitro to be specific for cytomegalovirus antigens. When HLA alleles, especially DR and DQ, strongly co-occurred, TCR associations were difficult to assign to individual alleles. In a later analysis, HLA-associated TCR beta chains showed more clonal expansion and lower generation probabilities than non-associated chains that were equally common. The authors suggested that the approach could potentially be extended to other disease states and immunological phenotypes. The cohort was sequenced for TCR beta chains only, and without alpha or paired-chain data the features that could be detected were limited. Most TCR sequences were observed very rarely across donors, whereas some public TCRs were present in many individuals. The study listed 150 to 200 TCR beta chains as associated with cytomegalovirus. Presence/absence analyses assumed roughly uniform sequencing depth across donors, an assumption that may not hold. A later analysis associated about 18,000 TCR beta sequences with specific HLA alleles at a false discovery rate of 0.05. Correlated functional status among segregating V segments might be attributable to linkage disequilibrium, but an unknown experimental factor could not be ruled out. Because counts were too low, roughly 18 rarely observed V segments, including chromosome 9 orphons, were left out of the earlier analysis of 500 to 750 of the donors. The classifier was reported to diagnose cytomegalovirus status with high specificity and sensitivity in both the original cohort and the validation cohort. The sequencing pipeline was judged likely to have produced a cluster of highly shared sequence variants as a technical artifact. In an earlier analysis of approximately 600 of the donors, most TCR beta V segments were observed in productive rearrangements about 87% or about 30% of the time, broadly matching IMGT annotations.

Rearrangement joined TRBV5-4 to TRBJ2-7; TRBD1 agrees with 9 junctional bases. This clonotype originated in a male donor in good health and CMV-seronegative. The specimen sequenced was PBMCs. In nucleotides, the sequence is TGTGCCAGCAGCTTACCGACAGGGGGTAGCTCCTACGAGCAGTACTTC. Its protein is CASSLPTGGSSYEQYF.